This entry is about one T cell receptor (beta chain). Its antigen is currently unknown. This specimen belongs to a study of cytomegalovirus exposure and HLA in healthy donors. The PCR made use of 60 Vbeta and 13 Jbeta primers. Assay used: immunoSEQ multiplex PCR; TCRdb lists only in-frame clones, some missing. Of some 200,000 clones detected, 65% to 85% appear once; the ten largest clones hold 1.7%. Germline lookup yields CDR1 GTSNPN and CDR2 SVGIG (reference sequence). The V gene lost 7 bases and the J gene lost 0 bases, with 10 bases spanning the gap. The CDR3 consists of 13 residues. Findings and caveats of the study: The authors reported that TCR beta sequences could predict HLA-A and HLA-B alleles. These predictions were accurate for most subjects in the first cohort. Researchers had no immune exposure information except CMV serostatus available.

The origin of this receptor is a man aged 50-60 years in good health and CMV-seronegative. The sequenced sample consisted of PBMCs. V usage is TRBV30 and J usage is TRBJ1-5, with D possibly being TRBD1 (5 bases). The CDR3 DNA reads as TGTGCCTTAGGAGGGGATAGCAATCAGCCCCAGCATTTT. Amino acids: CALGGDSNQPQHF.